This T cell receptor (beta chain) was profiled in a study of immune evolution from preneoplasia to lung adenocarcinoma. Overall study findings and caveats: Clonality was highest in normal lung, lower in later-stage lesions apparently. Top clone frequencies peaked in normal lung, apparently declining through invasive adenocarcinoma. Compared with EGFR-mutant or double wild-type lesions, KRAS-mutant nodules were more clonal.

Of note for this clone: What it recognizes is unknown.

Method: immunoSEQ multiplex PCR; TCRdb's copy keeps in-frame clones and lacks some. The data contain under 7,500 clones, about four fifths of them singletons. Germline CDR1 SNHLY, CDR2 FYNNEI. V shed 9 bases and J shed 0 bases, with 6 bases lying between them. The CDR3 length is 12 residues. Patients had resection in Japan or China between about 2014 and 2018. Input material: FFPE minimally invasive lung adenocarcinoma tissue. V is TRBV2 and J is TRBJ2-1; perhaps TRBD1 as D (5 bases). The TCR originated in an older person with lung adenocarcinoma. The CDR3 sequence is CARQASYNEQFF. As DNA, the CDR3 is TGTGCCAGACAGGCCTCCTACAATGAGCAGTTCTTC. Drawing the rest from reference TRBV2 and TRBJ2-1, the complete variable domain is EPEVTQTPSHQVTQMGQEVILRCVPISNHLYFYWYRQILGQKVEFLVSFYNNEISEKSEIFDDQFSVERPDGSNFTLKIRSTKLEDSAMYFCARQASYNEQFFGPGTRLTVL.